This TCR beta chain is from a study of T cell changes during pregnancy in multiple sclerosis. This clone appeared a single time. Libraries were prepared by immunoSEQ multiplex PCR; TCRdb keeps only in-frame clonotypes and omits some of them. The sample lists approximately 100,000 clones, more than 90% occurring once. After removal of 2 bases from V and 3 bases from J, the junction contained 3 bases not matched to a gene. Germline-derived CDR1 and CDR2 are MGHRA and YSYEKL. This CDR3 has 15 amino acids. The sample was peripheral blood, taken in the second trimester of pregnancy. The chain employs TRBV4-1 and TRBJ2-3; TRBD2 agrees at 9 bases. This sequence was found in a female donor with multiple sclerosis, enrolled in a pregnancy study. The DNA of the CDR3 is TGCGCCAGCAGCCAATTTACTAGCGGGACAGATACGCAGTATTTT. Translation gives CASSQFTSGTDTQYF.